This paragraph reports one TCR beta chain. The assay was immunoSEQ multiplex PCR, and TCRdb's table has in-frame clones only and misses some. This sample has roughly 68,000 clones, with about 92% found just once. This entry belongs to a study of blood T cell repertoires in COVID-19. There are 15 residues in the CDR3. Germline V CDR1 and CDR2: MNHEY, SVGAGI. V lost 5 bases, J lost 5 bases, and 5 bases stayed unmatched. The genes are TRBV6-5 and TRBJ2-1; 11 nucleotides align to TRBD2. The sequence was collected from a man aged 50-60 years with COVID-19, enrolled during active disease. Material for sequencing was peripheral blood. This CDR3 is CASSRLAGSNNEQFF. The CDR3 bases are TGTGCCAGCAGTCGACTAGCGGGATCGAACAATGAGCAGTTCTTC.